A single T cell receptor beta chain is shown here with its context. What it recognizes is unknown. The sample originates from a study of OX40 agonist ivuxolimab in advanced cancers. Background on the study: Partial response was recorded in three patients: one hepatocellular carcinoma and two cutaneous melanoma cases.

Blood draws occurred at baseline, cycle 4 day 1, and cycle 7 day 1. Repertoires were generated with immunoSEQ multiplex PCR, while TCRdb's copy carries only in-frame clones and drops some. Among about 96,000 clones listed, about 84% were seen once. Per germline, CDR1 GTSNPN and CDR2 SVGIG (reference sequence). Trimming shortened V by 5 bases and J by 13 bases, and 16 bases separated the two germline ends. This CDR3 has 11 amino acids. Study-level findings and limits: Doses of 0.1 to 3.0 mg/kg were accompanied by clonal expansion of CD4+ and CD8+ blood T cells by week 6. Relative to CD4+, CD8+ T cells held more expanded clones on average.

This sequence originates from an adult with an advanced solid tumor such as melanoma, head and neck, liver or kidney cancer. This chain joins TRBV30 and TRBJ2-3; D may be TRBD1 (6 bases). The source was CD4+ or CD8+ T cells sorted from blood, collected in a trial of the OX40 agonist ivuxolimab. The CDR3 nucleotides are TGTGCCTGGGGGCCAGACAGGAATAAGTATTTT. This encodes CAWGPDRNKYF.